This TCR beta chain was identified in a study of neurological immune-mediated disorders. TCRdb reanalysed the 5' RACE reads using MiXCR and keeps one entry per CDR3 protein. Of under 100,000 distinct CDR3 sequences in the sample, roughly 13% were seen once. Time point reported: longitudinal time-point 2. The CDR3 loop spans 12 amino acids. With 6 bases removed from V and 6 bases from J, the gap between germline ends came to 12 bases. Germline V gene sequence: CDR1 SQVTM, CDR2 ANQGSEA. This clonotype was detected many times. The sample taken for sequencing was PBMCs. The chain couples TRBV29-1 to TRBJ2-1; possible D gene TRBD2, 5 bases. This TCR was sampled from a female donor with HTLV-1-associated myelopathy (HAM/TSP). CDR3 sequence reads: CSVNPGVNEQFF. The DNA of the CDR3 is TGCAGCGTCAACCCCGGGGTCAATGAGCAGTTCTTC.